What follows describes a single TCR beta chain. Its antigen is still unknown. The CDR3 has 14 residues. In germline, CDR1 is SEHNR, CDR2 FQNEAQ (reference sequence). V dropped 1 base and J dropped 4; count of bases not matched to a gene: 2. Extraction and reverse transcription of RNA yielded cDNA as the sequencing template. The repertoire was sequenced with immunoSEQ multiplex PCR; TCRdb's copy has only in-frame clones and lacks some. Here the sample spans about 140,000 clones, roughly nine tenths being singletons. This entry is derived from a study of CD8+ T cells in alopecia areata. Study-wide results and limits: It was lesional scalp, especially alopecia totalis/universalis, that showed higher clonality than normal scalp. Having just one nonresponder leaves the connection between baseline CD8+ expansion and response unresolved.

Treatment in this sample: oral pan-JAK inhibitor, 5-10 mg twice daily. Individuals with alopecia areata gave both lesional scalp punch biopsies and peripheral blood for collection. The receptor comes from a human donor with alopecia areata. The rearrangement links TRBV7-9 to TRBJ2-5; TRBD2 matches 8 bases. The sample consisted of CD8+ T cells sorted from blood, taken at week 4, from a patient treated with tofacitinib. The CDR3 is CASSLGGLVETQYF. CDR3 nucleotides: TGTGCCAGCAGCTTAGGGGGACTAGTAGAGACCCAGTACTTC. The whole variable domain, filled in from reference TRBV7-9 and TRBJ2-5, reads DTGVSQNPRHKITKRGQNVTFRCDPISEHNRLYWYRQTLGQGPEFLTYFQNEAQLEKSRLLSDRFSAERPKGSFSTLEIQRTEQGDSAMYLCASSLGGLVETQYFGPGTRLLVL.